This T cell receptor (beta chain) came from a study of blood T cell repertoires in COVID-19. Study-wide background: COVID-19 samples collected from the United States, Italy and Spain covered acute and convalescent phases. The analysed material was cDNA or gDNA that came from T cells, B-cell-depleted T cells, or PBMCs.

In the authors' workflow: Amplification of reference gene primers provided the estimated nucleated cell counts. Sequencing used immunoSEQ multiplex PCR; TCRdb keeps in-frame clones, though not all of them. From that table come the V and J calls and clone size; the DNA was used to work out D and trimming. The sample holds 310,000 or so clones; roughly 88% are singletons and the top ten take more than 3%. The CDR3 is made up of 17 amino acids. CDR1 SGHDN and CDR2 FVKESK come from the germline V gene. Trimming cost V 1 base and J 1 base, with 14 bases left between them. The chain uses TRBV14 and TRBJ2-1; a possible D gene is TRBD2 (5 bases). The TCR originated in a woman aged 45-59 years with active or convalescent COVID-19. Sequencing used peripheral blood. Here the CDR3 DNA reads TGTGCCAGCAGCCAAGTGTCGAGCGGTGGGTCCTACAATGAGCAGTTCTTC. This codes for CASSQVSSGGSYNEQFF.